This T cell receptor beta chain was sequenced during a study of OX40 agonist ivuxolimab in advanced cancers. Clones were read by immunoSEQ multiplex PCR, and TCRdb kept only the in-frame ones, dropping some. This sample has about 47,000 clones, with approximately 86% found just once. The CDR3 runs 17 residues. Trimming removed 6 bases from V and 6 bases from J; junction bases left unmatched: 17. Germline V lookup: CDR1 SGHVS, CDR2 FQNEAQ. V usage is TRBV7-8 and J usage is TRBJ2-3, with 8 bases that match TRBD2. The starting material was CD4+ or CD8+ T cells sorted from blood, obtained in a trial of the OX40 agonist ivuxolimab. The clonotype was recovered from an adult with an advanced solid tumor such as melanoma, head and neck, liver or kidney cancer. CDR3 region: CASSSVFSGGGWDTQYF. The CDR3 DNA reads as TGTGCCAGCAGTTCCGTTTTCAGCGGGGGCGGGTGGGATACGCAGTATTTT.